One sample yielded the 10 T cell receptor beta chains listed below, sequenced in a study of cytomegalovirus exposure and HLA in healthy donors. The PCR used 60 Vbeta and 13 Jbeta primers. Data came from immunoSEQ multiplex PCR; TCRdb stores just in-frame clones and leaves some out. The sample lists approximately 250,000 clones, about 88% seen once, with roughly 0.22% in the top ten. Sequencing used PBMCs. Receptors were obtained from a girl aged 2-10 years in good health and CMV-seronegative.

The chain is built from TRBV5-1 and TRBJ2-2; D not resolved. The CDR3 is 14 amino acids. Germline V CDR1 and CDR2: SGHRS, YFSETQ. V lost 1 base and J lost 4, with 8 bases in between. The CDR3 is CASSLPTSTGELFF. Here the CDR3 DNA reads TGCGCCAGCAGCTTGCCGACTTCCACCGGGGAGCTGTTTTTT.

The V and J genes are TRBV5-6 and TRBJ2-4; TRBD1 is a possible D gene (6 bases). This CDR3 region has 12 residues. V lost 2 bases and J 6 bases, leaving 6 bases between the germline ends. Per germline, CDR1 SGHDT and CDR2 YYEEEE. The DNA for the CDR3 is TGTGCCAGCAGCTTACAGGGAAACATTCAGTACTTC. Translation: CASSLQGNIQYF.

CDR3 protein: CASSQERFSNQPQHF. The CDR3 DNA reads TGTGCCAGCAGCCAAGAACGGTTTAGCAATCAGCCCCAGCATTTT. The chain uses TRBV4-2 and TRBJ1-5; D is undetermined. The CDR3 has 15 residues. Germline V gene sequence: CDR1 LGHNA, CDR2 YNFKEQ. Trimming stripped 0 bases from V and 0 bases from J, with 6 bases between.

This rearrangement joins TRBV5-1 to TRBJ2-1, with 12 bases identical to TRBD2. V shed 0 bases and J 6 bases; nucleotides not matched to a gene: 4. This CDR3 has 16 residues. The germline V gene has CDR1 SGHRS and CDR2 YFSETQ. Here the CDR3 reads CASSLATSGGVNEQFF. CDR3 nucleotide sequence: TGCGCCAGCAGCTTGGCGACTAGCGGGGGAGTCAATGAGCAGTTCTTC. The full variable domain, its missing parts supplied by reference TRBV5-1 and TRBJ2-1, is KAGVTQTPRYLIKTRGQQVTLSCSPISGHRSVSWYQQTPGQGLQFLFEYFSETQRNKGNFPGRFSGRQFSNSRSEMNVSTLELGDSALYLCASSLATSGGVNEQFFGPGTRLTVL.

This clone was detected only a few times. The gene calls are TRBV11-1 and TRBJ2-3; a weak D match, TRBD1 (6 bases). The CDR3 spans 14 residues. Germline CDR1 reads SGHAT; CDR2 reads FQDESV (reference sequence). The V end was cut by 4 bases, the J end by 3 bases, with 11 bases between. The CDR3 spells CASSSRTATDTQYF. CDR3 bases: TGTGCCAGCAGCTCCCGGACAGCAACAGATACGCAGTATTTT. Complete variable domain (other parts from reference TRBV11-1 and TRBJ2-3): EAEVAQSPRYKITEKSQAVAFWCDPISGHATLYWYRQILGQGPELLVQFQDESVVDDSQLPKDRFSAERLKGVDSTLKIQPAELGDSAMYLCASSSRTATDTQYFGPGTRLTVL.

The V call is TRBV5-6, the J call TRBJ1-5; 9 positions match TRBD1. Germline loops: CDR1 SGHDT, CDR2 YYEEEE. The CDR3 sequence is 15 residues long. The ends lost 3 bases at V and 8 bases at J; junction bases unmatched: 9. In DNA form, the CDR3 reads TGTGCCAGCAGCTCCTCCGGGACAGGGAGCAAGCCCCAGCATTTT. Translated, it gives CASSSSGTGSKPQHF.

This clone was found a few times. This chain connects TRBV9 to TRBJ2-7; D call uncertain. Germline V CDR1 and CDR2: SGDLS, YYNGEE. The V and J ends lost 1 base and 2 bases respectively, with 16 bases between them. CDR3 size: 16 residues. CDR3 coding DNA: TGTGCCAGCAGCGTAAATATGCAAGTCCCGGCCTACGAGCAGTACTTC. Translation gives CASSVNMQVPAYEQYF. Full variable domain (outside the CDR3, taken from reference TRBV9 and TRBJ2-7): DSGVTQTPKHLITATGQRVTLRCSPRSGDLSVYWYQQSLDQGLQFLIQYYNGEERAKGNILERFSAQQFPDLHSELNLSSLELGDSALYFCASSVNMQVPAYEQYFGPGTRLTVT.

The chain joins TRBV7-9 to TRBJ1-6; 7 bases fit TRBD1. CDR1 is SEHNR, CDR2 FQNEAQ, per germline (reference sequence). CDR3 length: 16 amino acids. With V trimmed by 5 bases and J by 3 bases, 7 bases remained unmatched. DNA for the CDR3: TGTGCCAGCAGCAAGACAGGGCAATTCTATAATTCACCCCTCCACTTT. It encodes CASSKTGQFYNSPLHF. Combining the CDR3 with reference TRBV7-9 and TRBJ1-6 gives the whole variable domain DTGVSQNPRHKITKRGQNVTFRCDPISEHNRLYWYRQTLGQGPEFLTYFQNEAQLEKSRLLSDRFSAERPKGSFSTLEIQRTEQGDSAMYLCASSKTGQFYNSPLHFGNGTRLTVT.

This chain links TRBV5-1 with TRBJ1-1, with D maybe TRBD1 (5 bases). The CDR3 spans 15 residues. In germline, CDR1 is SGHRS, CDR2 YFSETQ. V gave up 0 bases and J gave up 4 bases, with 13 bases separating them. This chain's CDR3 is CASSLVGGTRTEAFF. DNA for the CDR3: TGCGCCAGCAGCTTGGTAGGCGGGACGCGCACTGAAGCTTTCTTT.

This chain links TRBV27 with TRBJ1-2; possible D gene TRBD1, 6 bases. This CDR3 spans 14 amino acids. V was clipped by 2 bases and J by 8 bases, with 15 bases between them. Per the germline V gene, CDR1 is MNHEY and CDR2 is SMNVEV (reference sequence). This CDR3 is CASSLDRRIGGYTF. CDR3 sequence (DNA): TGTGCCAGCAGTTTAGACAGGCGGATTGGGGGCTACACCTTC.